This paragraph covers one TCR beta chain sequence. The antigen remains unidentified. This entry belongs to a study of a mutant IDH1 vaccine in newly diagnosed glioma. About the research overall: The therapy given earlier, which was standard therapy, consisted of radiotherapy, temozolomide, or both, and most of the patients received both. It was at week 35 that visit V12 occurred, and at week 47 that visit V13 did.

The germline gives CDR1 GTSNPN, CDR2 SVGIG (reference sequence). V was pared by 5 bases and J by 7 bases, with 12 bases between. The CDR3 contains 12 residues. Clones were sequenced by immunoSEQ multiplex PCR, and TCRdb holds only the in-frame ones, with some missing. The sample includes some 56,000 clones, over 70% seen only once; the top ten take around 5%. Time point indicated: week 47, end of study. A single vaccine dose contained 300 ug of mutant IDH1 20-mer peptide, and topical imiquimod was used with it. Sample: PBMCs, taken from a glioma patient whose treatment included an IDH1 peptide vaccine. The TCR sequence derives from a man aged 50 to 60 with glioma. This chain links TRBV30 with TRBJ1-5; weak D call: TRBD1 (6 bases). CDR3: CAWGQIGQPQHF. The CDR3 DNA reads as TGTGCCTGGGGACAGATCGGACAGCCCCAGCATTTT.